This is a list of T cell receptor beta chains from one sample in a study of blood T cell repertoires in COVID-19. TCRdb's table, derived via immunoSEQ multiplex PCR, lists solely in-frame clones and lacks some. Among 150,000 to 200,000 clones listed, around 82% were seen once. Input material: PBMCs or T cells enriched from blood (not recorded which). These receptors originate from a woman aged 55-69 years with acute COVID-19. The CDR3 runs from the conserved cysteine through the conserved F or W. The D gene is left open where the match is weak. Clone size is stated in some rows and not others, as once, few, many or a class when expanded.

clone_size: few; d_call: .; v_call: TRBV5-1; j_call: TRBJ1-4; cdr3_length: 17; cdr3_aa: CASSLGLRTERNEKLFF; cdr3_nt: TGCGCCAGCAGCTTGGGTCTGAGGACAGAGAGGAATGAAAAACTGTTTTTT
clone_size: .; d_call: TRBD2; v_call: TRBV2; j_call: TRBJ2-3; cdr3_length: 15; cdr3_aa: CASGDRAGRTDTQYF; cdr3_nt: TGTGCCAGCGGCGATCGAGCGGGGAGGACAGATACGCAGTATTTT
clone_size: .; d_call: TRBD2; v_call: TRBV7-2; j_call: TRBJ2-3; cdr3_length: 16; cdr3_aa: CASSLGLARDIDTQYF; cdr3_nt: TGTGCCAGCAGCTTGGGACTAGCGAGAGATATAGATACGCAGTATTTT
clone_size: .; d_call: .; v_call: TRBV6-4; j_call: TRBJ1-2; cdr3_length: 13; cdr3_aa: CASSQGRYYGYTF; cdr3_nt: TGTGCCAGCAGCCAGGGGCGATACTATGGCTACACCTTC
clone_size: once; d_call: .; v_call: TRBV7-9; j_call: TRBJ1-2; cdr3_length: 14; cdr3_aa: CASSPGPDRRGYTF; cdr3_nt: TGTGCCAGCAGCCCAGGGCCCGACAGGCGGGGCTACACCTTC
clone_size: .; d_call: .; v_call: TRBV4-1; j_call: TRBJ1-5; cdr3_length: 16; cdr3_aa: CASSQGSVLRGEPQHF; cdr3_nt: TGCGCCAGCAGCCAAGGATCTGTCCTTCGGGGAGAGCCCCAGCATTTT
clone_size: .; d_call: .; v_call: TRBV5-1; j_call: TRBJ1-5; cdr3_length: 14; cdr3_aa: CASSLAGINQPQHF; cdr3_nt: TGCGCCAGCAGCTTGGCCGGTATCAATCAGCCCCAGCATTTT
clone_size: .; d_call: .; v_call: TRBV25-1; j_call: TRBJ1-1; cdr3_length: 13; cdr3_aa: CASRLQGNTEAFF; cdr3_nt: TGTGCCAGCAGACTACAAGGGAACACTGAAGCTTTCTTT
clone_size: .; d_call: .; v_call: TRBV6-5; j_call: TRBJ1-2; cdr3_length: 14; cdr3_aa: CASSYSRGLYGYTF; cdr3_nt: TGTGCCAGCAGTTACTCGAGAGGTTTATATGGCTACACCTTC
clone_size: .; d_call: .; v_call: TRBV25-1; j_call: TRBJ1-1; cdr3_length: 12; cdr3_aa: CASRQGFAEAFF; cdr3_nt: TGTGCCAGCAGACAGGGTTTCGCTGAAGCTTTCTTT
clone_size: once; d_call: TRBD2; v_call: TRBV10-3; j_call: TRBJ2-1; cdr3_length: 16; cdr3_aa: CAIRDLLAGGANEQFF; cdr3_nt: TGTGCCATCAGGGATTTACTAGCGGGAGGGGCTAATGAGCAGTTCTTC
clone_size: .; d_call: .; v_call: TRBV3-1/TRBV3-2; j_call: TRBJ1-5; cdr3_length: 15; cdr3_aa: CASSDGLYSNQPQHF; cdr3_nt: TGTGCCAGCAGCGACGGACTTTATAGCAATCAGCCCCAGCATTTT
clone_size: .; d_call: TRBD1; v_call: TRBV12-5; j_call: TRBJ2-2; cdr3_length: 15; cdr3_aa: CASGTGTGGNGELFF; cdr3_nt: TGTGCTAGTGGTACCGGGACAGGGGGCAACGGGGAGCTGTTTTTT
clone_size: .; d_call: .; v_call: TRBV7-2; j_call: TRBJ1-4; cdr3_length: 14; cdr3_aa: CASSPGGTNEKLFF; cdr3_nt: TGTGCCAGCAGCCCTGGGGGCACGAATGAAAAACTGTTTTTT
clone_size: .; d_call: TRBD1; v_call: TRBV10-1; j_call: TRBJ1-1; cdr3_length: 15; cdr3_aa: CASSESPRGDTEAFF; cdr3_nt: TGCGCCAGCAGTGAGTCCCCCAGGGGGGACACTGAAGCTTTCTTT
clone_size: .; d_call: TRBD2; v_call: TRBV6-5; j_call: TRBJ2-1; cdr3_length: 15; cdr3_aa: CASSQRLAGKHEQFF; cdr3_nt: TGTGCCAGCAGCCAGAGACTAGCGGGAAAGCATGAGCAGTTCTTC
clone_size: .; d_call: TRBD1; v_call: TRBV5-1; j_call: TRBJ1-1; cdr3_length: 13; cdr3_aa: CASSLDRESEAFF; cdr3_nt: TGCGCCAGCAGCCTCGACAGGGAATCTGAAGCTTTCTTT
clone_size: .; d_call: TRBD1; v_call: TRBV5-1; j_call: TRBJ1-2; cdr3_length: 14; cdr3_aa: CASSGQGASYGYTF; cdr3_nt: TGCGCCAGCAGCGGACAGGGGGCTTCCTATGGCTACACCTTC
clone_size: once; d_call: .; v_call: TRBV4-2; j_call: TRBJ2-7; cdr3_length: 15; cdr3_aa: CASSQDWRDFYEQYF; cdr3_nt: TGTGCCAGCAGCCAAGATTGGAGGGACTTCTACGAGCAGTACTTC
clone_size: .; d_call: TRBD1; v_call: TRBV28; j_call: TRBJ2-2; cdr3_length: 15; cdr3_aa: CASIRRTGNTGELFF; cdr3_nt: TGTGCCAGCATCCGGAGGACAGGGAACACCGGGGAGCTGTTTTTT
clone_size: once; d_call: TRBD1; v_call: TRBV5-1; j_call: TRBJ2-7; cdr3_length: 13; cdr3_aa: CASSYETGTGLYF; cdr3_nt: TGCGCCAGCAGCTACGAAACAGGGACAGGTTTGTACTTC
clone_size: .; d_call: .; v_call: TRBV7-2; j_call: TRBJ1-3; cdr3_length: 15; cdr3_aa: CASSLGMGAGNTIYF; cdr3_nt: TGTGCCAGCAGCTTGGGGATGGGGGCCGGAAACACCATATATTTT
clone_size: .; d_call: .; v_call: TRBV24-1; j_call: TRBJ1-1; cdr3_length: 14; cdr3_aa: CATAHSRRGTEAFF; cdr3_nt: TGTGCCACCGCCCATTCGCGACGGGGCACTGAAGCTTTCTTT
clone_size: once; d_call: .; v_call: TRBV4-3; j_call: TRBJ1-5; cdr3_length: 13; cdr3_aa: CASSQDLEQPQHF; cdr3_nt: TGCGCCAGCAGCCAAGATCTTGAGCAGCCCCAGCATTTT
clone_size: .; d_call: .; v_call: TRBV27; j_call: TRBJ2-2; cdr3_length: 17; cdr3_aa: CASRRQGPSYYTGELFF; cdr3_nt: TGTGCCAGCAGGCGTCAGGGCCCTTCGTACTACACCGGGGAGCTGTTTTTT
clone_size: once; d_call: TRBD1; v_call: TRBV14; j_call: TRBJ1-2; cdr3_length: 13; cdr3_aa: CASSQAYRGTYTF; cdr3_nt: TGTGCCAGCAGCCAAGCATACAGGGGGACCTACACCTTC
clone_size: .; d_call: .; v_call: TRBV6-5; j_call: TRBJ1-2; cdr3_length: 14; cdr3_aa: CASSYRQPAYGYTF; cdr3_nt: TGTGCCAGCAGTTATAGACAGCCAGCCTATGGCTACACCTTC